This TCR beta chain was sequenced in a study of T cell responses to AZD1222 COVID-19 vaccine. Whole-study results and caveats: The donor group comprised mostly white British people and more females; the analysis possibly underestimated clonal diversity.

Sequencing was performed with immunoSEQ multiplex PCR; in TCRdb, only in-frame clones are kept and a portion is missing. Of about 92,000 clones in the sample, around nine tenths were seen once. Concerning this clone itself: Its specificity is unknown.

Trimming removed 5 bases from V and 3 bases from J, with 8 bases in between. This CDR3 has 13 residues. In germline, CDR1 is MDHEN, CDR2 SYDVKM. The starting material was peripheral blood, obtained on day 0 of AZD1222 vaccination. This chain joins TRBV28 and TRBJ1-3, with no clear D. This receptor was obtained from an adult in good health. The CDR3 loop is CASSVTGGNTIYF. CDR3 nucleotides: TGTGCCAGCAGTGTGACCGGTGGAAACACCATATATTTT.